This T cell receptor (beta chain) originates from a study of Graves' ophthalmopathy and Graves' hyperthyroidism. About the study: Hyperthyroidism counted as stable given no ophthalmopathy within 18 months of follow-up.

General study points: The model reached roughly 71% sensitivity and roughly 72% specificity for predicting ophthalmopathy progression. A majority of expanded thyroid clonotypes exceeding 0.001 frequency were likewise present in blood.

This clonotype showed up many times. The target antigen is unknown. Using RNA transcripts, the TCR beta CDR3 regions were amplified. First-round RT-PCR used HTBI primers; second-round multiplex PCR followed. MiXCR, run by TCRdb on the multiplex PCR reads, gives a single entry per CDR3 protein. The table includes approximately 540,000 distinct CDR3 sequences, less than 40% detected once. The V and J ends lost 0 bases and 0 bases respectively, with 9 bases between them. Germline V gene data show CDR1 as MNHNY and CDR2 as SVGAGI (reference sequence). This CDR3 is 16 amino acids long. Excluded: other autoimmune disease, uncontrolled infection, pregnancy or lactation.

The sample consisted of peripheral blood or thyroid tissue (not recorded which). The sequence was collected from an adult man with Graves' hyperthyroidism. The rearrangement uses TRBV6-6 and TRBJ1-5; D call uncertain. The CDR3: CASSYSIGDSNQPQHF. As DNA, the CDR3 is TGTGCCAGCAGTTACTCGATAGGTGATAGCAATCAGCCCCAGCATTTT.